The present TCR beta chain was sequenced within a study of metastatic and nonmetastatic thyroid tumors. Overall study context: Comparison of repertoires was carried out across blood and tumor or nodule tissue from malignant and benign thyroid patients.

Each patient went into thyroid surgery without having received any treatment. CDR1 is SNHLY and CDR2 is FYNNEI in the germline V gene. The V and J ends lost 7 bases and 3 bases respectively, with 8 bases between them. The CDR3 has 12 amino acids. TCRdb re-called the PCR reads with MiXCR. The table lists more than 9,500 clones, 27% of them singletons, with 19% in the top ten. This clone was detected ten times or more. The specimen sequenced was tumor tissue. The chain carries TRBV2 and TRBJ2-3, with D maybe TRBD2 (5 bases). The sequence came from a female donor with papillary thyroid cancer or a benign thyroid nodule (not recorded which). Some clones in this sample may be carry-over from other donors' samples. CDR3 protein: CASTGSTDTQYF. CDR3 DNA sequence: TGTGCCAGCACGGGGTCGACAGATACGCAGTATTTT.